The clone carrying this T cell receptor (beta chain) occurred many times. Its antigen is not known. CDR1 is SGHNT and CDR2 is YENEEA in the germline V gene. V was clipped by 5 bases and J by 4 bases, with 8 bases between them. The CDR3 runs to 13 residues. RNA transcripts provided the source from which TCR beta CDR3 regions were amplified. The primer set for the first-round RT-PCR of the TCR CDR3 was HTBI. TCRdb analysed the multiplex PCR reads with MiXCR anew, one entry per CDR3 protein. The table lists over 400,000 distinct CDR3 sequences, roughly 14% of them singletons, with roughly 13% in the top ten. The data are from a study of T cells in Graves' hyperthyroidism and ophthalmopathy. Findings and limits, study-wide: Most thyroid clonotypes that were expanded above 0.001 also turned up in blood.

Disease lasting under 3 months, a NOSPECS grade of at least 4, and a Clinical Activity Score of at least 3 were features of the ophthalmopathy patients. Fresh peripheral blood, approximately 9.1 ml, was the source of the PBMCs. This clonotype was sampled from a man aged 18 to 35 with Graves' ophthalmopathy. This sequence joins TRBV11-3 and TRBJ2-2; D gene unclear. The sequencing input was blood. The CDR3, as DNA: TGTGCCAGCAGCGCCTCCGTCACCGGGGAGCTGTTTTTT. It encodes CASSASVTGELFF.